The rows below give T cell receptor beta chains drawn from one sample of a study of cytomegalovirus exposure and HLA in healthy donors. Profiling relied on immunoSEQ multiplex PCR, and the TCRdb table lists in-frame clones only, not all of them. This table holds some 150,000 clones, approximately 80% found once. Specimen: PBMCs. These receptors were collected from a woman aged 30 to 39 in good health and CMV-seronegative. Each CDR3 is given with its conserved first and last residue. A D gene is named only where the DNA matches it firmly. Expanded clones get a size class; other rows say once, few or many, or leave the size out.

-,-,TRBJ1-2,TRBV21-1,CASSKDRDRGNYGYTF,TGTGCCAGCAGCAAAGATCGGGACAGGGGCAACTATGGCTACACCTTC
-,-,TRBJ2-5,TRBV18,CASSREEETQYF,TGTGCCAGCTCACGAGAGGAAGAGACCCAGTACTTC
few,-,TRBJ2-7,TRBV5-6,CASSAASARGYEQYF,TGTGCCAGCAGCGCAGCCTCCGCCAGGGGATACGAGCAGTACTTC
-,TRBD1,TRBJ1-1,TRBV4-1,CASSQPRQGGVEAFF,TGCGCCAGCAGCCAACCCCGACAGGGGGGGGTTGAAGCTTTCTTT
-,TRBD1,TRBJ1-2,TRBV2,CASSAGQGDYGYTF,TGTGCCAGCAGTGCGGGACAGGGGGACTATGGCTACACCTTC
once,TRBD1,TRBJ1-1,TRBV6-5,CAISRQDRRSTEAFF,TGTGCCATCTCCCGACAGGACAGGAGGTCCACTGAAGCTTTCTTT
-,TRBD1,TRBJ2-5,TRBV5-1,CASSLQQGATETQYF,TGCGCCAGCAGCCTTCAACAGGGGGCGACAGAGACCCAGTACTTC
-,TRBD1,TRBJ2-7,TRBV18,CASSMTGYEQYF,TGTGCCAGCTCAATGACAGGGTACGAGCAGTACTTC
-,TRBD1,TRBJ1-2,TRBV5-1,CASSLRTGASDYTF,TGCGCCAGCAGCCTCCGGACAGGGGCCTCCGACTACACCTTC
-,-,TRBJ2-7,TRBV18,CASSPLGRLSYEQYF,TGTGCCAGCTCACCACTAGGCCGACTGTCCTACGAGCAGTACTTC
-,TRBD1,TRBJ2-5,TRBV19,CASSNRDRGQETQYF,TGTGCCAGTAGTAACCGGGACAGGGGTCAAGAGACCCAGTACTTC
-,TRBD2,TRBJ2-5,TRBV11-3,CASSPRTSGSAGETQYF,TGTGCCAGCAGCCCCCGGACTAGCGGGAGTGCTGGTGAGACCCAGTACTTC
few,-,TRBJ2-4,TRBV5-6,CASSFSPGRGNIQYF,TGTGCCAGCAGCTTCTCCCCTGGTCGAGGGAACATTCAGTACTTC
-,-,TRBJ2-1,TRBV4-2,CASSQESPAPEQFF,TGTGCCAGCAGCCAAGAATCCCCAGCGCCAGAGCAGTTCTTC
-,TRBD1,TRBJ1-2,TRBV7-9,CASSSRTGGDYGYTF,TGTGCCAGCAGTTCACGGACAGGGGGGGACTATGGCTACACCTTC
-,TRBD1,TRBJ1-5,TRBV28,CASSLSDRANQPQHF,TGTGCCAGCAGTTTATCAGACAGGGCAAATCAGCCCCAGCATTTT
-,-,TRBJ1-3,TRBV28,CASSLTPGSGNTIYF,TGTGCCAGCAGTTTAACTCCAGGCTCTGGAAACACCATATATTTT
few,TRBD1,TRBJ2-7,TRBV2,CASNERDRGPYEQYF,TGTGCCAGCAATGAGCGGGACAGGGGCCCCTACGAGCAGTACTTC
-,-,TRBJ1-2,TRBV25-1,CASSGFGRNYGYTF,TGTGCCAGCAGTGGTTTTGGCCGAAACTATGGCTACACCTTC
-,TRBD1,TRBJ1-3,TRBV6-1,CASSDDRGKRNTIYF,TGTGCCAGCAGTGACGACAGGGGGAAAAGGAACACCATATATTTT
-,-,TRBJ2-3,TRBV6-5,CASSSRGITDTQYF,TGTGCCAGCAGTTCCAGGGGTATCACAGATACGCAGTATTTT
-,-,TRBJ1-5,TRBV27,CASSDRNQPQHF,TGTGCCAGCAGTGACAGGAATCAGCCCCAGCATTTT
-,TRBD2,TRBJ2-7,TRBV15,CATSRLEGRDEQYF,TGTGCCACCAGTCGGCTGGAGGGGAGGGACGAGCAGTACTTC
-,-,TRBJ2-7,TRBV4-1,CASSQERDRDSEQYF,TGCGCCAGCAGCCAAGAACGTGACAGGGACTCCGAGCAGTACTTC
-,-,TRBJ2-2,TRBV9,CASSVDLTGTSTGELFF,TGTGCCAGCAGCGTAGACTTAACAGGGACAAGCACCGGGGAGCTGTTTTTT
-,TRBD2,TRBJ2-4,TRBV4-2,CASSRIGTSGGPTIAKNIQYF,TGTGCCAGCAGCCGGATTGGGACTAGCGGGGGGCCCACAATAGCCAAAAACATTCAGTACTTC
once,TRBD1,TRBJ2-2,TRBV28,CASSLGGGTGGSVRELFF,TGTGCCAGCAGCTTAGGGGGCGGGACAGGGGGTTCTGTACGGGAGCTGTTTTTT
-,-,TRBJ2-1,TRBV7-9,CASSWEWSRYNEQFF,TGTGCCAGCAGCTGGGAGTGGAGTAGATACAATGAGCAGTTCTTC
-,-,TRBJ2-7,TRBV5-4,CASSLIHSYEQYF,TGTGCCAGCAGCTTGATCCACTCCTACGAGCAGTACTTC